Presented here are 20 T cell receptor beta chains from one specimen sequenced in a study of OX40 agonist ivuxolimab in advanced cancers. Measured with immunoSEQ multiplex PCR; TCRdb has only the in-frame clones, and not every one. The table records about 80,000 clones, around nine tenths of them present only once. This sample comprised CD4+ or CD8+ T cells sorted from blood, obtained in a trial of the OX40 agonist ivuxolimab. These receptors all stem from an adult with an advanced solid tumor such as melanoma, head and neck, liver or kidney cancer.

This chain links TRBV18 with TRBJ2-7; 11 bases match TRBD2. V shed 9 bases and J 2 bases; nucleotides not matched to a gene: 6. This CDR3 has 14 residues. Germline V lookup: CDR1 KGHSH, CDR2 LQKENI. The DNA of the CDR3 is TGTGCCAGTACTTCGACTAGCGGGGCCTACGAGCAGTACTTC. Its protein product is CASTSTSGAYEQYF.

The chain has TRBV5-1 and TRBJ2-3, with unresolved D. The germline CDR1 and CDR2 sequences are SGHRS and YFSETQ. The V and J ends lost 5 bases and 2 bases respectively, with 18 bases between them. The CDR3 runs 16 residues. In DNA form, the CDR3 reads TGCGCCAGCAGAAAACGGTTGCAAGAACACACAGATACGCAGTATTTT. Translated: CASRKRLQEHTDTQYF.

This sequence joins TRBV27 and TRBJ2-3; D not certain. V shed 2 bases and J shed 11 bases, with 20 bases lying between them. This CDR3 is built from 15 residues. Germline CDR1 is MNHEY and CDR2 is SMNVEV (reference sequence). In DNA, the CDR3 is TGTGCCAGCAGTTTAGTGTCCGGTTCCCTAACACAGCAGTATTTT. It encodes CASSLVSGSLTQQYF.

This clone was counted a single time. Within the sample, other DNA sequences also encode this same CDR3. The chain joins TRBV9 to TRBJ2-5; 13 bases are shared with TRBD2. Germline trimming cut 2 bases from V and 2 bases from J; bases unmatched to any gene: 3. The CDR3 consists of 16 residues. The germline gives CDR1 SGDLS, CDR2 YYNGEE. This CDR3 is CASSVGGLAGQETQYF. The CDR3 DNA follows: TGTGCCAGCAGCGTTGGGGGACTAGCGGGGCAAGAGACCCAGTACTTC.

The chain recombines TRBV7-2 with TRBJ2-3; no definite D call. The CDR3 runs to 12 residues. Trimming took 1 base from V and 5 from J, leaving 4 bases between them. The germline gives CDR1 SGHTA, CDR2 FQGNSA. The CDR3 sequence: CASSLGLDTQYF. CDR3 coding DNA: TGTGCCAGCAGCTTAGGTCTAGATACGCAGTATTTT. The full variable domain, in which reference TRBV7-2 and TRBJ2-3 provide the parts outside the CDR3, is GAGVSQSPSNKVTEKGKDVELRCDPISGHTALYWYRQSLGQGLEFLIYFQGNSAPDKSGLPSDRFSAERTGGSVSTLTIQRTQQEDSAVYLCASSLGLDTQYFGPGTRLTVL.

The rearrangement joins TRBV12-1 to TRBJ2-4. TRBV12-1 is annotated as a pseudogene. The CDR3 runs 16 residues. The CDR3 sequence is CASSLRGLDDKNIQYF. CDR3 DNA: TGTGCCAGCAGCTTACGGGGGCTTGACGACAAAAACATTCAGTACTTC.

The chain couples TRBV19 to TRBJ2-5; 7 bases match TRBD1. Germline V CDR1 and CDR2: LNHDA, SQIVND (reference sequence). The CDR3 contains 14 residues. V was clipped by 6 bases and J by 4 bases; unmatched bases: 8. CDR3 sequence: CASRLNGDRETQYF. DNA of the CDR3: TGTGCCAGTAGGCTAAACGGGGACAGAGAGACCCAGTACTTC. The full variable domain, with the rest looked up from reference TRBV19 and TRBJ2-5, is DGGITQSPKYLFRKEGQNVTLSCEQNLNHDAMYWYRQDPGQGLRLIYYSQIVNDFQKGDIAEGYSVSREKKESFPLTVTSAQKNPTAFYLCASRLNGDRETQYFGPGTRLLVL.

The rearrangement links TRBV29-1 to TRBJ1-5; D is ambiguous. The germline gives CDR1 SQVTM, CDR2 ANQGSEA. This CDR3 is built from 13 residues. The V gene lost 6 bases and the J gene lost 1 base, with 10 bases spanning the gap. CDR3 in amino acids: CSVRVQSNQPQHF. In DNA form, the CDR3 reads TGCAGCGTAAGGGTACAGAGCAATCAGCCCCAGCATTTT.

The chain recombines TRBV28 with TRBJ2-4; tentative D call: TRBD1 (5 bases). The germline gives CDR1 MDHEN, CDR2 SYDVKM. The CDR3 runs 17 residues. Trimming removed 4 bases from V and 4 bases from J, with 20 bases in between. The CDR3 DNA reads TGTGCCAGCAGTTCGCCGTGGGCAGGGTGGACAAAAAACATTCAGTACTTC. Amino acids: CASSSPWAGWTKNIQYF.

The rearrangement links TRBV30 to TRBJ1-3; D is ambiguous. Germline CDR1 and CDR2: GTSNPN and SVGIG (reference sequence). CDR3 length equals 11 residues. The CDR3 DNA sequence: TGTGCTCGGAGGGTGGGAAACACCATATATTTT. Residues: CARRVGNTIYF.

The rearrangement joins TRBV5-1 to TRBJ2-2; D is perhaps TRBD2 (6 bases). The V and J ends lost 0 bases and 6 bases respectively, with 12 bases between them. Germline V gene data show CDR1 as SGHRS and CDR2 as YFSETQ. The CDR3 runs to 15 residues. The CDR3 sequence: CASSLVGTPPGELFF. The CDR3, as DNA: TGCGCCAGCAGCTTGGTCGGGACTCCACCCGGGGAGCTGTTTTTT.

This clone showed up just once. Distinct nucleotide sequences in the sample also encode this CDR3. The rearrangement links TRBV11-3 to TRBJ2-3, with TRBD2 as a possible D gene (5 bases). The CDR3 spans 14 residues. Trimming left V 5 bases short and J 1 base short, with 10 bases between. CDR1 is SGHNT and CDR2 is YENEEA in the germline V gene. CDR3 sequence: CASSLGRGTDTQYF. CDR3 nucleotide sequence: TGTGCCAGCAGCCTAGGGAGAGGCACAGATACGCAGTATTTT.

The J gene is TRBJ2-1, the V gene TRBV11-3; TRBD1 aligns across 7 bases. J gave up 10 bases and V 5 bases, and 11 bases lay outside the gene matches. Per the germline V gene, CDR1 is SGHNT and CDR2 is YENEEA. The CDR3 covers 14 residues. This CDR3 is CASSPIPLGGEQFF. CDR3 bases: TGTGCCAGCAGCCCCATCCCCCTAGGGGGCGAGCAGTTCTTC.

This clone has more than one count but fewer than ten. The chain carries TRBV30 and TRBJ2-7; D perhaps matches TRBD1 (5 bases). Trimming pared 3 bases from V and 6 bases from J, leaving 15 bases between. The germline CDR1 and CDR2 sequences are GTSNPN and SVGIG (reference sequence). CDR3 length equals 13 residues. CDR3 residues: CAWSPAPGFEQYF. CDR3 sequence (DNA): TGTGCCTGGAGCCCCGCCCCAGGGTTCGAGCAGTACTTC.

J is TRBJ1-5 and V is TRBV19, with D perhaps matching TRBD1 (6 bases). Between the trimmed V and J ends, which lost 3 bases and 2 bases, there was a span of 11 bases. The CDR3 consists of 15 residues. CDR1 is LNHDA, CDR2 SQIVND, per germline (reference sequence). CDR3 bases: TGTGCCAGTAGTATGACACAGGGACGCAATCAGCCCCAGCATTTT. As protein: CASSMTQGRNQPQHF.

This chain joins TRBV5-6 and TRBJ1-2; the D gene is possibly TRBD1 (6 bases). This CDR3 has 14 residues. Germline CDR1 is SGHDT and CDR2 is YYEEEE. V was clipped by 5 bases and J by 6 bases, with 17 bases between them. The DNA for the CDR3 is TGTGCCAGCAGTCCCGGGACACTAAGGGATGGCTACACCTTC. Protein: CASSPGTLRDGYTF. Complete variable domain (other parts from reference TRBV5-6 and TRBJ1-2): DAGVTQSPTHLIKTRGQQVTLRCSPKSGHDTVSWYQQALGQGPQFIFQYYEEEERQRGNFPDRFSGHQFPNYSSELNVNALLLGDSALYLCASSPGTLRDGYTFGSGTRLTVV.

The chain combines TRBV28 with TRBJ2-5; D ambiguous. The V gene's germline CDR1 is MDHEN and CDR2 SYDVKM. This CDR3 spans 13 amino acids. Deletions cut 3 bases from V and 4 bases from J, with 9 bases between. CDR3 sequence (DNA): TGTGCCAGCAGTTTTATGGGTCGAGAGACCCAGTACTTC. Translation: CASSFMGRETQYF. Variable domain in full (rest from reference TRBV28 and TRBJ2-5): DVKVTQSSRYLVKRTGEKVFLECVQDMDHENMFWYRQDPGLGLRLIYFSYDVKMKEKGDIPEGYSVSREKKERFSLILESASTNQTSMYLCASSFMGRETQYFGPGTRLLVL.

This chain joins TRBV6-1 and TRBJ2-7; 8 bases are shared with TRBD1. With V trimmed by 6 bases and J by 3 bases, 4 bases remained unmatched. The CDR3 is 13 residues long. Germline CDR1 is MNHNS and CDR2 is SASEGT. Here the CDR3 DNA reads TGTGCCAGCAGCTGGACAGGGCGCTACGAGCAGTACTTC. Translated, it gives CASSWTGRYEQYF.

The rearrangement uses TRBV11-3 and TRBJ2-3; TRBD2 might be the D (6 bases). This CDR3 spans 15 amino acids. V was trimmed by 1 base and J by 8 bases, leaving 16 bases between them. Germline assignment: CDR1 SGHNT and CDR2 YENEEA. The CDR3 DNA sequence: TGTGCCAGCAGCTTAGGCCTAGCCGGGGGAAGTACGCAGTATTTT. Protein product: CASSLGLAGGSTQYF.

CDR3 in DNA: TGTGCCAGCAGCCTTTACACTGTAGCGGCCGGGGCCACAGATACGCAGTATTTT. Amino acid sequence: CASSLYTVAAGATDTQYF. V usage is TRBV13 and J usage is TRBJ2-3, with D tentatively TRBD2 (6 bases). The germline CDR1 and CDR2 sequences are PRHDT and FYEKMQ (reference sequence). V lost 5 bases to trimming and J lost 2 bases, with 23 bases between them. This CDR3 has 18 residues.